This T cell receptor (beta chain) was identified during a study of identical twins. The V and J ends lost 4 bases and 2 bases respectively, with 12 bases between them. The CDR3 is made up of 15 amino acids. The V gene's germline CDR1 is SGHRS and CDR2 YFSETQ. In its sample, this clonotype was seen a few times. No antigen is known for it. TCRdb re-derived calls from the 5' RACE reads in MiXCR, one entry per CDR3 protein. The top ten hold over 1.5% of the sample, which has 550,000 to 800,000 distinct CDR3 sequences, under 8.5% seen once. Regarding the study as a whole: High-abundance cord blood beta clonotypes had fewer insertions; memory repertoires showed none. Out-of-frame sharing of TCR alpha in monozygotic twins was underestimated by models.

The data were also submitted as part of a second study, on yellow fever vaccine responses in identical twins. From that report: Twins' vaccine T cell response reportedly seemed partly convergent, partly personalized.

Sequences were obtained from PBMCs. This TCR was sampled from a woman under 30 in good health. The chain combines TRBV5-1 with TRBJ2-2; D may be TRBD2 (6 bases). The CDR3, as DNA: TGCGCCAGCAGCGGGGGACTGCCTAACACCGGGGAGCTGTTTTTT. This codes for CASSGGLPNTGELFF.